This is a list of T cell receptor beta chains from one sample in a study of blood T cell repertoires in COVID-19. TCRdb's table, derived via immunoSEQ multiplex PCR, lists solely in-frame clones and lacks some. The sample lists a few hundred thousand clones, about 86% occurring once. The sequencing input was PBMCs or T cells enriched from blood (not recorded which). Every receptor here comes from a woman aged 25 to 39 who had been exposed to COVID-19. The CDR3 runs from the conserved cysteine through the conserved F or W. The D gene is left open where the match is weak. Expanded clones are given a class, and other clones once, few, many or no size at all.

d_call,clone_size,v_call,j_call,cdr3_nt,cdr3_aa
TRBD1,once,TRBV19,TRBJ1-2,TGTGCCAGTAGTATTGACAGGGCCTTCTATGGCTACACCTTC,CASSIDRAFYGYTF
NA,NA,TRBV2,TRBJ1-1,TGTGCCAGCAGGTGGGGCACAGGTTACACTGAAGCTTTCTTT,CASRWGTGYTEAFF
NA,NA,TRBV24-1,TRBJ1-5,TGTGCCACCAGTGATCCCAGGACAGATCAGCCCCAGCATTTT,CATSDPRTDQPQHF
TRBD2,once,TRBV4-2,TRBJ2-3,TGTGCCAGCAGCCAAGCCGCGACTAGCGGGGGACTAAGCACAGATACGCAGTATTTT,CASSQAATSGGLSTDTQYF
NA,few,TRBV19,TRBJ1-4,TGTGCCAGTAGCAAATTGACAGTTAATGAAAAACTGTTTTTT,CASSKLTVNEKLFF
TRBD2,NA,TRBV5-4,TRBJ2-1,TGTGCCAGCAGCTTGGAGGCTAGCGGCGTCGGAACCCTTAGAAATGAGCAGTTCTTC,CASSLEASGVGTLRNEQFF
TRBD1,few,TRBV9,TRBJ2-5,TGTGCCAGCAGCGTAGCTCCAGGGGGCGCAGACCAAGAGACCCAGTACTTC,CASSVAPGGADQETQYF
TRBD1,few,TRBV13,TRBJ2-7,TGTGCCAGCAGCTTCCCGGGACAGGGAGTGAACGAGCAGTACTTC,CASSFPGQGVNEQYF
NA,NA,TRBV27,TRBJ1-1,TGTGCCAGCAGTTTATCGGGACTGATGAACACTGAAGCTTTCTTT,CASSLSGLMNTEAFF
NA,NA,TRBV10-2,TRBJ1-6,TGCGCCAGCAGTGGACAGGTCACCTATAATTCACCCCTCCACTTT,CASSGQVTYNSPLHF
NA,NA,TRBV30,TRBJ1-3,TGTGCCTGGACCGTTCTGGGCAACTCTGGAAACACCATATATTTT,CAWTVLGNSGNTIYF
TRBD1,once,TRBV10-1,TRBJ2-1,TGCGCCAGCAGTGGTGGACAGGGGCCCAATGAGCAGTTCTTC,CASSGGQGPNEQFF
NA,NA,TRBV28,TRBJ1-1,TGTGCCAGCAGTTCCCGTAGGGGGGGCAGCACTGAAGCTTTCTTT,CASSSRRGGSTEAFF
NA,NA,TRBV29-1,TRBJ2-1,TGCAGCGTTGAAAGGGGGGGGATGGTGTCCAATGAGCAGTTCTTC,CSVERGGMVSNEQFF
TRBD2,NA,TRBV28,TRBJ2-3,TGTGCCAGCACTCCCCCGGGACTAGCTCGTTCGGGCACAGATACGCAGTATTTT,CASTPPGLARSGTDTQYF
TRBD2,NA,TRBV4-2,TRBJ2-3,TGTGCCAGCAGCCAAGACTACGCGGGGGGAAGCACAGATACGCAGTATTTT,CASSQDYAGGSTDTQYF
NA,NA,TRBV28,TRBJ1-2,TGTGCCAGCAGCTCGGGTGACTATGGCTACACCTTC,CASSSGDYGYTF
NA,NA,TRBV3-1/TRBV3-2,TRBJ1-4,TGTGCCAGCAGCCTGGGGGCCGGGGCAACTAATGAAAAACTGTTTTTT,CASSLGAGATNEKLFF
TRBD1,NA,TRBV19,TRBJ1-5,TGTGCCAGTAGTATCGGACAGGGCCAGCCCCAGCATTTT,CASSIGQGQPQHF
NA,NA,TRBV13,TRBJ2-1,TGTGCCAGCAGCTCCCCTAAAGATGAGCAGTTCTTC,CASSSPKDEQFF
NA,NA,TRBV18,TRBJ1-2,TGTGCCAGCTCACCAGGAACAGGCGAGGCCTATGGCTACACCTTC,CASSPGTGEAYGYTF
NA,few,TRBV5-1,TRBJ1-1,TGCGCCAGCAGCTGGACGGGGGGAAGGGACACTGAAGCTTTCTTT,CASSWTGGRDTEAFF
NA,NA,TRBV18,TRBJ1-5,TGTGCCAGCTCACTCCTCGGGGGGAATCAGCCCCAGCATTTT,CASSLLGGNQPQHF
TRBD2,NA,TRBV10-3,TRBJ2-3,TGTGCCATCAGTTCTAGCGGGCCCACAGATACGCAGTATTTT,CAISSSGPTDTQYF
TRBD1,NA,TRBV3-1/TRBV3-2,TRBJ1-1,TGTGCCAGCAGCCAAGTGACAGGGCTTCCTATGAACACTGAAGCTTTCTTT,CASSQVTGLPMNTEAFF
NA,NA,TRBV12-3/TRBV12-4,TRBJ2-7,TGTGCCAGCAGTTTAAGGAGTTCCTACGAGCAGTACTTC,CASSLRSSYEQYF
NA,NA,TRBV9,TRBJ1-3,TGTGCCAGCAGCGTAGGAGTAGGGGTGAAAGGAAACACCATATATTTT,CASSVGVGVKGNTIYF
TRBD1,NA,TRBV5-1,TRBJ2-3,TGCGCCAGCAGCTTTACCCTGACAGGGGCAGATACGCAGTATTTT,CASSFTLTGADTQYF
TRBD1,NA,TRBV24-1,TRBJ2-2,TGTGCCACCAGTGATTCGGGACAGGGTCGGACCGGGGAGCTGTTTTTT,CATSDSGQGRTGELFF
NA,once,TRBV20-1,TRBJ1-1,TGCAGTGCTCGACAGTTTGAAGCTTTCTTT,CSARQFEAFF
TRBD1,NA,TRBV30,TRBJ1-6,TGTGCCTGGAGGGGACAGCCCCATTCACCCCTCCACTTT,CAWRGQPHSPLHF